What follows describes a single T cell receptor (beta chain). No cognate antigen has been identified for it. Per-base quality was not reported, and no clone a single base away is much larger than it. These data belong to a study of blood T cell repertoires in COVID-19 (dated by TCRdb to 2018 to 2021). With regard to the full study: Samples from collaborators originated in the United States, Italy and Spain and spanned both the acute and convalescent phases of COVID-19. The material from the prospective study consisted of cDNA or gDNA derived from T cells, B-cell-depleted T cells, or PBMCs. Deeply sampled blood TCRbeta repertoires from subjects exposed to, actively infected with, or recovered from COVID-19 were included in the dataset. The repertoires were released in a freely available public database meant as a resource for research on the immune response to SARS-CoV-2. Samples were obtained from the ongoing ImmuneRACE study (first 160 participants) and from 1,254 subjects provided by 6 global collaborators. A de-identified subject ID, COVID-19 status, age in years and sex were almost always included in the sample metadata. Where available, HLA class I and class II types were taken from metadata supplied by the sample provider and were not determined by assay-based typing.

The junction shows trimming of 2 bases on V and 10 bases on J, plus 12 bases between the germline ends. The germline V gene yields MRHNA for CDR1 and SNTAGT for CDR2. The CDR3, cysteine through phenylalanine, is 14 amino acids long. This entry keeps only the CDR3 DNA: 42 bases, framed from base 1. Overall results and qualifications from the work: The amount of clinical and demographic metadata varied by source and participant and was provided uncurated.

Collaborating institutions collected whole blood in K2EDTA tubes following their own protocols. For TCRbeta analysis, collaborators shipped samples as frozen whole blood, isolated PBMCs, or DNA extracted from either of those sample types. The immunoSEQ Assay, a bias-controlled multiplex PCR, was used to amplify TCRbeta CDR3 regions from genomic DNA. On the authors' methods: Within the assay, amplification of reference gene primers was used to estimate how many nucleated cells each sample contained. To quantify the absolute abundance of each unique TCRbeta CDR3 rearrangement, sequence reads were collapsed and filtered. Productive Simpson clonality was computed per sample as the square root of Simpson's diversity index over productive rearrangements. Imported from immuneACCESS, the table was reduced by TCRdb to in-frame sequences with V and J called. These copies leave out some clones; in studies compared against another copy, an unresolved V gene accounts for under half, and the cause of the remainder is not known. V, J and clone size are taken as reported in that table, and D and trimming were inferred from the DNA itself. Present in this sample are about 190,000 clones, nearly 85% of which were seen just once. The top ten clones comprise approximately 5.4% of the sample.

The TCR sequence derives from a young woman with acute or convalescent COVID-19. Recombination connected TRBV6-4 to TRBJ1-6, and perhaps TRBD1 as D gene, on 6 matching bases. Sequenced sample: peripheral blood. For the CDR3, the sequence is CASSDDTGSSPLHF. Here is the DNA: TGTGCCAGCAGTGACGACACAGGGTCCTCACCCCTCCACTTT.